A single sample gave rise to the 29 T cell receptor beta chains below, sequenced in a study of early T cells in non-severe SARS-CoV-2 infection. MiXCR, applied by TCRdb to the 5' RACE reads, yields one record per CDR3 protein. The sample contains around 80,000 distinct CDR3 sequences, about 9.4% of which appear only once. The specimen comprised whole blood, sampled at baseline. The receptors come from an adult who was a healthcare worker with PCR-confirmed SARS-CoV-2 infection or an uninfected control (not recorded which).

At least ten counts were recorded for this clonotype. The chain combines TRBV29-1 with TRBJ2-6; TRBD1 is a possible D gene (6 bases). Trimming cost V 7 bases and J 3 bases, with 7 bases left between them. Germline CDR1 and CDR2: SQVTM and ANQGSEA. This CDR3 comprises 12 residues. CDR3 region: CSAGVGANVLTF. Here the CDR3 DNA reads TGCAGCGCAGGGGTTGGGGCCAACGTCCTGACTTTC.

The sample holds many counts of this clonotype. This chain connects TRBV12-3 or TRBV12-4 to TRBJ2-1; D possibly uses TRBD1 or TRBD2 (5 bases each). V lost 7 bases and J lost 6, with 16 bases in between. The CDR3 is made up of 14 amino acids. CDR3 sequence: CASTRDGTINEQFF. As DNA, the CDR3 is TGTGCCAGCACCCGGGACGGAACGATCAATGAGCAGTTCTTC.

The V and J genes are TRBV5-6 and TRBJ2-1, with TRBD1 matching over 7 bases. J lost 1 base, V lost 5 bases, and 6 bases had no gene match. Germline CDR1 reads SGHDT; CDR2 reads YYEEEE. CDR3 length: 15 amino acids. The CDR3 loop is CASSRTGVSYNEQFF. CDR3 nucleotide sequence: TGTGCCAGCAGTCGTACAGGGGTTTCCTACAATGAGCAGTTCTTC.

A few counts support this clonotype. The gene calls are TRBV18 and TRBJ2-7; D remains ambiguous. Trimming pared 1 base from V and 3 bases from J, leaving 16 bases between. This CDR3 is built from 16 residues. In germline, CDR1 is KGHSH, CDR2 LQKENI. CDR3 region: CASSPLIGRKDYEQYF. In nucleotides, the CDR3 is TGTGCCAGCTCACCACTTATAGGCCGAAAGGACTACGAGCAGTACTTC.

Only a few counts were recorded for this clonotype. V is TRBV12-3 or TRBV12-4 and J is TRBJ2-7; 9 bases match TRBD1. CDR3 length: 14 residues. Trimming at V came to 5 bases and at J to 6 bases, leaving 8 bases not matched to a gene. In nucleotides, the CDR3 is TGTGCCAGCAGTCCCAGGACAGGGGCCGCCGAGCAGTACTTC. This gives the protein CASSPRTGAAEQYF.

The genes are TRBV11-2 and TRBJ2-6; no definite D call. The CDR3 runs 16 residues. Germline V gene data show CDR1 as SGHAT and CDR2 as FQNNGV. Trimming removed 6 bases at V and 0 bases at J, with 12 bases between. The chain's CDR3 is CASRQKLRSGANVLTF. DNA of the CDR3: TGTGCCAGCAGACAAAAACTTCGCTCTGGGGCCAACGTCCTGACTTTC.

This clonotype occurred a few times. The chain has TRBV28 and TRBJ2-5; D may be TRBD1 (6 bases). The CDR3 sequence is 13 residues long. V dropped 6 bases and J dropped 4 bases, with 12 bases sitting between them. Germline assignment: CDR1 MDHEN and CDR2 SYDVKM. The CDR3 sequence: CASRSGTSETQYF. The CDR3 region has the DNA TGTGCCAGCAGAAGTGGGACATCAGAGACCCAGTACTTC.

V gene TRBV11-2 combines with J gene TRBJ2-3; TRBD2 might be the D (6 bases). The V end was cut by 3 bases, the J end by 0 bases, with 7 bases between. CDR3 length: 14 residues. Germline V gives CDR1 SGHAT, CDR2 FQNNGV. CDR3 protein: CASSFAGSTDTQYF. CDR3 in DNA: TGTGCCAGCAGCTTCGCGGGAAGCACAGATACGCAGTATTTT.

In this sample, this clonotype turned up many times. The genes are TRBV12-3 or TRBV12-4 and TRBJ1-5; TRBD1 might be the D (5 bases). The CDR3 covers 14 residues. Trimming took 0 bases from V and 7 from J, leaving 10 bases between them. CDR3 sequence: CASSLASWGQPQHF. For the CDR3, the DNA is TGTGCCAGCAGTTTAGCGTCTTGGGGCCAGCCCCAGCATTTT.

This chain uses TRBV29-1 with TRBJ2-2, with D perhaps matching TRBD1 or TRBD2 (5 bases each). The length of the CDR3 is 17 residues. V shed 4 bases and J shed 5 bases, with 23 bases lying between them. Germline V gives CDR1 SQVTM, CDR2 ANQGSEA. In DNA, the CDR3 is TGCAGCGTTGTCTCGACCCCCAGGGAGAAGGGAACCGGGGAGCTGTTTTTT. This codes for CSVVSTPREKGTGELFF.

Ten or more counts support this clonotype. J is TRBJ1-4 and V is TRBV20-1; D perhaps matches TRBD1 (5 bases). Trimming shortened V by 2 bases and J by 6 bases, and 10 bases separated the two germline ends. Germline V lookup: CDR1 DFQATT, CDR2 SNEGSKA (reference sequence). The CDR3 is made up of 13 amino acids. Here the CDR3 reads CSARQGYDEKLFF. CDR3 nucleotide sequence: TGCAGTGCTAGACAGGGTTATGATGAAAAACTGTTTTTT.

The table lists this clonotype with a few counts. The chain uses TRBV29-1 and TRBJ2-7; 7 nucleotides agree with TRBD1. Losses at the gene ends were 4 bases for V and 6 bases for J; bases not matched to a gene: 6. This CDR3 is 12 amino acids long. The germline V gene has CDR1 SQVTM and CDR2 ANQGSEA. The CDR3 loop reads CSVATGRGEQYF. CDR3 bases: TGCAGCGTTGCGACAGGGCGAGGCGAGCAGTACTTC.

In this sample, this clonotype turned up a few times. This chain connects TRBV6-1 to TRBJ1-6; 8 bases are shared with TRBD1. This CDR3 spans 15 amino acids. V was clipped by 5 bases and J by 6 bases; unmatched bases: 6. Germline V gene sequence: CDR1 MNHNS, CDR2 SASEGT. The CDR3 here is CASSPRDRSNSPLHF. CDR3 nucleotides: TGTGCCAGCAGTCCCCGGGACAGGTCTAATTCACCCCTCCACTTT.

This clonotype was picked up a small number of times. The chain joins TRBV10-3 to TRBJ2-3; D unclear. The CDR3 length is 13 residues. Germline assignment: CDR1 ENHRY and CDR2 SYGVKD. The V end was cut by 2 bases, the J end by 6 bases, with 9 bases between. The CDR3 loop is CAISESAVDTQYF. DNA for the CDR3: TGTGCCATCAGTGAGAGTGCGGTGGATACGCAGTATTTT.

There are many counts of this clonotype. This chain uses TRBV12-3 or TRBV12-4 with TRBJ1-2; D is possibly TRBD1 (6 bases). V was trimmed by 6 bases and J by 2 bases, leaving 13 bases between them. This CDR3 has 14 residues. The CDR3 sequence: CASSPVTGNYGYTF. CDR3 nucleotide sequence: TGTGCCAGCAGCCCTGTGACAGGAAACTATGGCTACACCTTC.

This rearrangement joins TRBV2 to TRBJ2-1; 7 bases are a match to TRBD2. V dropped 4 bases and J dropped 4; count of bases not matched to a gene: 7. This CDR3 has 15 amino acids. CDR1 is SNHLY, CDR2 FYNNEI, per germline. CDR3 bases: TGTGCCAGCAGTGCCCAAAGCGGGATGTACAATGAGCAGTTCTTC. Protein sequence: CASSAQSGMYNEQFF. The variable domain in full, completed from reference TRBV2 and TRBJ2-1, reads EPEVTQTPSHQVTQMGQEVILRCVPISNHLYFYWYRQILGQKVEFLVSFYNNEISEKSEIFDDQFSVERPDGSNFTLKIRSTKLEDSAMYFCASSAQSGMYNEQFFGPGTRLTVL.

In its sample, this clonotype was seen a few times. The chain employs TRBV19 and TRBJ2-1, with D possibly TRBD2 on 6 matching bases. The CDR3 runs 14 residues. V lost 8 bases and J 3 bases, leaving 14 bases between the germline ends. Germline V gene sequence: CDR1 LNHDA, CDR2 SQIVND (reference sequence). The CDR3 DNA follows: TGTGCCAGTGAGGAGGGCGGCGGCTACAATGAGCAGTTCTTC. This encodes CASEEGGGYNEQFF.

The chain carries TRBV4-1 and TRBJ2-7; D not resolved. V was cut by 2 bases and J by 2 bases, with 10 bases left in between. Germline loops: CDR1 MGHRA, CDR2 YSYEKL. The CDR3 is 14 amino acids. The chain's CDR3 is CASSQPGFTYEQYF. DNA of the CDR3: TGCGCCAGCAGCCAACCGGGCTTCACCTACGAGCAGTACTTC.

Only one count was recorded for this clonotype. In DNA, the CDR3 is TGCGCCAGCAGCTTGACCGGGACCCAGAATCAGCCCCAGCATTTT. It yields the protein CASSLTGTQNQPQHF. The J gene is TRBJ1-5, the V gene TRBV5-1; the D gene is possibly TRBD1 (5 bases). The CDR3 is 15 residues long. V was trimmed by 1 base and J by 4 bases, leaving 12 bases between them. CDR1 is SGHRS and CDR2 is YFSETQ in the germline V gene. The full variable domain, rest sourced from reference TRBV5-1 and TRBJ1-5, is KAGVTQTPRYLIKTRGQQVTLSCSPISGHRSVSWYQQTPGQGLQFLFEYFSETQRNKGNFPGRFSGRQFSNSRSEMNVSTLELGDSALYLCASSLTGTQNQPQHFGDGTRLSIL.

The CDR3 reads CASSNNRLAGHNEQFF. Here the CDR3 DNA reads TGTGCCAGTAGTAATAATAGACTAGCGGGCCACAATGAGCAGTTCTTC. The genes are TRBV19 and TRBJ2-1; 10 bases are a match to TRBD2. V lost 4 bases and J lost 5; bases outside the gene matches: 8. Germline lookup yields CDR1 LNHDA and CDR2 SQIVND (reference sequence). This CDR3 has 16 residues.

The gene calls are TRBV3-1 and TRBJ1-1; the D is unclear. CDR1 is LGHDT, CDR2 YNNKEL, per germline (reference sequence). This CDR3 has 15 residues. V was clipped by 0 bases and J by 1 base, with 9 bases between them. CDR3 DNA: TGTGCCAGCAGCCAAGAGTCCGCGGCGAACACTGAAGCTTTCTTT. It yields the protein CASSQESAANTEAFF.

Points on this clonotype: The CDR3 does not close with the conserved phenylalanine or tryptophan, likely indicating a read error. This sequence joins TRBV5-1 and TRBJ2-7, with 7 bases identical to TRBD1. Germline CDR1 reads SGHRS; CDR2 reads YFSETQ. The CDR3 runs to 17 residues. V shed 0 bases and J 0 bases; nucleotides not matched to a gene: 9. The CDR3 spells CASSLASVAGGSYEQYC. For the CDR3, the DNA is TGCGCCAGCAGCTTGGCCTCGGTCGCAGGGGGCTCCTACGAGCAGTACTGC.

This clonotype was seen repeatedly, ten times or more. J is TRBJ1-6 and V is TRBV5-1, with 7 bases lining up with TRBD1. The CDR3 is 14 amino acids. Germline V gene sequence: CDR1 SGHRS, CDR2 YFSETQ. The V and J ends lost 4 bases and 10 bases, in that order; junction bases with no gene match: 8. CDR3 nucleotides: TGCGCCAGCAGCATCGGACAGGATTCATCACCCCTCCACTTT. Its translation: CASSIGQDSSPLHF.

This clonotype was seen at least ten times. CDR3 region: CASSPGQSYEQYF. The CDR3 nucleotides are TGTGCCAGCAGTCCTGGACAATCCTACGAGCAGTACTTC. The genes are TRBV28 and TRBJ2-7, with D perhaps matching TRBD1 (5 bases). The CDR3 extends over 13 amino acids. V was shortened by 5 bases and J by 1 base, with 9 bases between the two germline ends. Germline loops: CDR1 MDHEN, CDR2 SYDVKM.

The table lists this clonotype with many counts. The genes are TRBV14 and TRBJ1-6; D is perhaps TRBD1 (6 bases). Germline assignment: CDR1 SGHDN and CDR2 FVKESK. Trimming took 1 base from V and 7 from J, leaving 14 bases between them. The CDR3 is 16 residues long. The CDR3 loop reads CASSQARGRNNSPLHF. For the CDR3, the DNA is TGTGCCAGCAGCCAAGCCCGGGGGCGCAACAATTCACCCCTCCACTTT.

This clonotype was found a few times. The genes are TRBV11-1 and TRBJ2-3, with D uncertain. The CDR3 sequence is 13 residues long. Germline values: CDR1 SGHAT, CDR2 FQDESV (reference sequence). V was pared by 5 bases and J by 4 bases, with 10 bases between. The CDR3 DNA reads TGTGCCAGCAGCCCCGAGGACGCAGATACGCAGTATTTT. Protein product: CASSPEDADTQYF.

The table lists this clonotype with a few counts. This chain uses TRBV4-1 with TRBJ2-2; 8 positions agree with TRBD2. The V gene end was trimmed by 2 bases and the J gene end by 5 bases; junction bases not matched to a gene: 4. The CDR3 covers 15 residues. Germline V CDR1 and CDR2: MGHRA, YSYEKL. This CDR3 reads CASSQTGTSTGELFF. The CDR3 DNA sequence: TGCGCCAGCAGCCAAACCGGGACTAGTACCGGGGAGCTGTTTTTT.

V usage is TRBV28 and J usage is TRBJ1-6, with TRBD1 matching over 7 bases. The CDR3 covers 15 residues. After removal of 3 bases from V and 7 bases from J, the junction contained 6 bases not matched to a gene. Germline CDR1 MDHEN, CDR2 SYDVKM. CDR3 sequence (DNA): TGTGCCAGCAGTTTGGGGGACAGAAGAAATTCACCCCTCCACTTT. Amino acids: CASSLGDRRNSPLHF.

This clonotype was observed a handful of times. The gene calls are TRBV4-2 and TRBJ2-2; a possible D gene is TRBD2 (6 bases). CDR3 size: 15 residues. V lost 4 bases and J lost 0, with 9 bases in between. The germline V gene has CDR1 LGHNA and CDR2 YNFKEQ. CDR3 coding DNA: TGTGCCAGCAGCCCGGGACTCTCGAACACCGGGGAGCTGTTTTTT. This sequence encodes CASSPGLSNTGELFF.